This passage covers 6 T cell receptor beta chains from one sample sequenced in a study of CD8 T cells in ankylosing spondylitis. Each CDR3 protein is one row after TCRdb ran MiXCR on the 5' RACE reads. The sample has approximately 300,000 distinct CDR3 sequences; around 19% are singletons. Material for sequencing was blood, either unsorted or a sorted T cell fraction (not recorded which). Receptors were obtained from a male donor with ankylosing spondylitis or in good health (not recorded which).

A single count supports this clonotype. The V gene is TRBV7-9, the J gene TRBJ2-2, with 10 bases that match TRBD1. Trimming cost V 6 bases and J 7 bases; bases outside gene matches: 5. This CDR3 spans 14 amino acids. CDR1 is SEHNR and CDR2 is FQNEAQ in the germline V gene (reference sequence). The CDR3 nucleotides read TGTGCCAGCAGAGACGACAGGGGGCTCGGGGAGCTGTTTTTT. Protein sequence: CASRDDRGLGELFF.

V gene TRBV27 combines with J gene TRBJ2-5; perhaps TRBD2 as D (5 bases). The CDR3 length is 13 residues. The V gene lost 2 bases and the J gene lost 7 bases, with 11 bases spanning the gap. Germline assignment: CDR1 MNHEY and CDR2 SMNVEV (reference sequence). For the CDR3, the DNA is TGTGCCAGCAGTTTAGACCCTCGGGGGACCCAGTACTTC. This translates into CASSLDPRGTQYF.

This rearrangement joins TRBV7-3 to TRBJ2-7; the D gene is possibly TRBD1 (5 bases). Per the germline V gene, CDR1 is SGHTA and CDR2 is FQGTGA. Trimming removed 1 base from V and 7 bases from J, with 17 bases in between. CDR3 length: 15 amino acids. The CDR3 region is CASSLNRTPLQEQYV. The DNA for the CDR3 is TGTGCCAGCAGCTTAAATAGGACACCACTCCAAGAGCAGTACGTC.

This clonotype was seen a few times. This chain joins TRBV12-3 or TRBV12-4 and TRBJ1-2, with 10 positions matching TRBD1. The trim removed 5 bases at V and 4 bases at J, leaving 7 bases unmatched. This CDR3 contains 15 residues. The CDR3 DNA is TGTGCCAGCAGTCTTTTGACAGGGGGCAGCTATGGCTACACCTTC. It translates to CASSLLTGGSYGYTF.

The chain recombines TRBV20-1 with TRBJ2-3; TRBD2 matches 11 bases. The V gene's germline CDR1 is DFQATT and CDR2 SNEGSKA (reference sequence). This CDR3 contains 13 residues. DNA of the CDR3: TGCAGAGTAGCGGGGGGGATCACAGATACGCAGTATTTT. Protein sequence: CRVAGGITDTQYF.

This clonotype occurred a few times. This chain uses TRBV2 with TRBJ2-5; the D gene could be TRBD1 or TRBD2 (5 bases each). The V end was cut by 5 bases, the J end by 5 bases, with 9 bases between. This CDR3 spans 12 amino acids. Per the germline V gene, CDR1 is SNHLY and CDR2 is FYNNEI. DNA of the CDR3: TGTGCCAGCAGTTCCGGGACGGAGACCCAGTACTTC. Translating it yields CASSSGTETQYF. The complete variable domain, with remaining parts taken from reference TRBV2 and TRBJ2-5, reads EPEVTQTPSHQVTQMGQEVILRCVPISNHLYFYWYRQILGQKVEFLVSFYNNEISEKSEIFDDQFSVERPDGSNFTLKIRSTKLEDSAMYFCASSSGTETQYFGPGTRLLVL.